This entry lists 13 T cell receptor beta chains sequenced from one sample in a study of PD-L1 blockade in urothelial cancer. The repertoire was sequenced with immunoSEQ multiplex PCR; TCRdb's copy has only in-frame clones and lacks some. The sample holds about 57,000 clones; roughly four fifths are singletons and the top ten take around 5.7%. The time point here: pretreatment peripheral blood. Specimen: PBMCs, collected around atezolizumab (anti-PD-L1) treatment. All receptors come from a man aged 70 or older with urothelial cancer.

The chain uses TRBV11-2 and TRBJ2-1, with 8 bases identical to TRBD2. The V gene's germline CDR1 is SGHAT and CDR2 FQNNGV. Germline trimming cut 0 bases from V and 6 bases from J; bases unmatched to any gene: 4. CDR3 length: 15 amino acids. CDR3 amino acids: CASSLEAGVGNEQFF. CDR3 nucleotide sequence: TGTGCCAGCAGCTTAGAAGCGGGAGTGGGCAATGAGCAGTTCTTC.

The chain employs TRBV4-1 and TRBJ2-5; 9 bases map to TRBD2. Unmatched junction bases numbered 8, after V lost 1 base and J lost 5 bases. CDR3 length equals 16 residues. CDR1 MGHRA and CDR2 YSYEKL come from the germline V gene. CDR3 nucleotides: TGCGCCAGCAGCCAAGCGTCGCGGGGGGGGAAGGAGACCCAGTACTTC. This codes for CASSQASRGGKETQYF.

The chain has TRBV7-9 and TRBJ2-1; TRBD2 aligns across 12 bases. This CDR3 contains 19 residues. The junction had 16 bases not matched to a gene; V was cut back by 4 bases and J by 6 bases. Germline CDR1 and CDR2: SEHNR and FQNEAQ (reference sequence). In DNA, the CDR3 is TGTGCCAGCAGCTCTTCACTAGCGGGAGGCCCACCGGGGGGCAATGAGCAGTTCTTC. Its translation is CASSSSLAGGPPGGNEQFF. Variable domain in full (rest from reference TRBV7-9 and TRBJ2-1): DTGVSQNPRHKITKRGQNVTFRCDPISEHNRLYWYRQTLGQGPEFLTYFQNEAQLEKSRLLSDRFSAERPKGSFSTLEIQRTEQGDSAMYLCASSSSLAGGPPGGNEQFFGPGTRLTVL.

V and J are TRBV4-3 and TRBJ1-3; D call uncertain. The CDR3 covers 16 residues. V lost 1 base, J lost 2 bases, and 12 bases lay in between. Germline assignment: CDR1 LGHNA and CDR2 YSLEER. The CDR3 DNA follows: TGCGCCAGCAGCCAAGGGTGGTTGGGAGCTGGAAACACCATATATTTT. This gives the protein CASSQGWLGAGNTIYF.

The gene calls are TRBV21-1 and TRBJ1-1. TRBV21-1 is recorded as a pseudogene. The CDR3 sequence is 15 residues long. CDR3 in amino acids: CASSKARVVNTEAFF. The CDR3 DNA sequence: TGTGCCAGCAGCAAAGCTCGGGTGGTGAACACTGAAGCTTTCTTT.

V and J are TRBV5-6 and TRBJ1-2; a possible D gene is TRBD1 (5 bases). Trimming left V 4 bases short and J 3 bases short, with 13 bases between. CDR3 length equals 14 residues. CDR1 is SGHDT and CDR2 is YYEEEE in the germline V gene. In nucleotides, the CDR3 is TGTGCCAGCAGCGGGGCGGGAAGGGACTATGGCTACACCTTC. Its protein product is CASSGAGRDYGYTF. Based on the CDR3 plus reference TRBV5-6 and TRBJ1-2, the full variable domain is DAGVTQSPTHLIKTRGQQVTLRCSPKSGHDTVSWYQQALGQGPQFIFQYYEEEERQRGNFPDRFSGHQFPNYSSELNVNALLLGDSALYLCASSGAGRDYGYTFGSGTRLTVV.

This clone appeared a single time. The genes are TRBV6-5 and TRBJ1-2; 7 bases align to TRBD1. The CDR3 spans 13 residues. V was clipped by 5 bases and J by 3 bases; unmatched bases: 3. Germline CDR1 and CDR2: MNHEY and SVGAGI. The CDR3: CASSNRGHYGYTF. CDR3 sequence (DNA): TGTGCCAGCAGTAACAGGGGACACTATGGCTACACCTTC.

This chain links TRBV5-1 with TRBJ1-1; tentatively, D is TRBD1 (5 bases). Trimming removed 5 bases at V and 3 bases at J, with 17 bases between. Germline loops: CDR1 SGHRS, CDR2 YFSETQ. The CDR3 is 15 residues long. The CDR3 DNA sequence: TGCGCCAGCAGTCTCCAGGGATTACAGGACACTGAAGCTTTCTTT. Amino acid sequence: CASSLQGLQDTEAFF.

This clone was counted a few times. This chain links TRBV18 with TRBJ1-4; D unclear. Germline V gene lookup returns CDR1 KGHSH and CDR2 LQKENI. This CDR3 region has 13 residues. The germline V and J ends were trimmed by 3 bases and 4 bases, with 6 bases remaining between them. The DNA of the CDR3 is TGTGCCAGCTCACCGGGAGTTAATGAAAAACTGTTTTTT. This sequence encodes CASSPGVNEKLFF.

The rearrangement uses TRBV19 and TRBJ1-1; D gene unclear. CDR1 is LNHDA and CDR2 is SQIVND in the germline V gene (reference sequence). V was trimmed by 7 bases and J by 3 bases, leaving 12 bases between them. The CDR3 loop spans 13 amino acids. This chain's CDR3 is CASTRVEYTEAFF. DNA of the CDR3: TGTGCCAGTACCCGGGTTGAGTACACTGAAGCTTTCTTT.

The V and J genes are TRBV2 and TRBJ1-2, with D unclear. The CDR3 totals 13 residues. The V end lost 4 bases, the J end lost 6 bases, and 12 bases lay between the germline ends. Germline CDR1 reads SNHLY; CDR2 reads FYNNEI. CDR3 region: CASSAQVSNGYTF. The CDR3 region has the DNA TGTGCCAGCAGTGCCCAGGTTTCGAATGGCTACACCTTC.

This clone was seen only once. The rearrangement uses TRBV4-1 and TRBJ2-1; no firm D call. Germline CDR1 is MGHRA and CDR2 is YSYEKL. This CDR3 region has 13 residues. V lost 0 bases, J lost 7 bases, and 7 bases lay in between. CDR3 nucleotides: TGCGCCAGCAGCCAAGATGCGTGGAATGAGCAGTTCTTC. Residues: CASSQDAWNEQFF.

The V call is TRBV7-3, the J call TRBJ2-3; 11 bases map to TRBD2. J lost 0 bases, V lost 5 bases, and 4 bases had no gene match. This CDR3 contains 16 residues. In germline, CDR1 is SGHTA, CDR2 FQGTGA. CDR3 loop: CASSMGLAASTDTQYF. For the CDR3, the DNA is TGTGCCAGCAGCATGGGACTAGCGGCTAGCACAGATACGCAGTATTTT.